This T cell receptor (beta chain) stems from a study of blood T cell repertoires in COVID-19. Background on the study: The United States, Italy and Spain supplied acute and convalescent COVID-19 samples.

In the original workflow: Using reference gene primer amplification, nucleated cell counts were estimated. Here immunoSEQ multiplex PCR was the method, and the copy in TCRdb shows in-frame clones only, minus some. V and J calls and clone size are those listed in that table; D and trimming were worked out from the DNA. The repertoire holds about 44,000 clones, with around 90% as singletons. The sequence derives from a woman of 80 years or more in a cohort sampled during active or convalescent COVID-19. Sequenced material: peripheral blood.

The DNA for the CDR3 is TGCGCCAGCAGCTGGCTAGGACTAGCGGCCTACAATGAGCAGTTCTTC. Protein: CASSWLGLAAYNEQFF. V and J are TRBV5-1 and TRBJ2-1, with 10 bases identical to TRBD2. J gave up 2 bases and V 3 bases, and 5 bases lay outside the gene matches. The CDR3 extends over 16 amino acids. Germline CDR1 is SGHRS and CDR2 is YFSETQ. Full variable domain (remainder filled in from reference TRBV5-1 and TRBJ2-1): KAGVTQTPRYLIKTRGQQVTLSCSPISGHRSVSWYQQTPGQGLQFLFEYFSETQRNKGNFPGRFSGRQFSNSRSEMNVSTLELGDSALYLCASSWLGLAAYNEQFFGPGTRLTVL.